This T cell receptor (beta chain) was obtained from a study of T cell responses to AZD1222 COVID-19 vaccine (dated by TCRdb to the early 2020s). For the wider study: TCR sequencing covered some 240 trial participants: 207 given two doses of AZD1222 and around 25 given two doses of MenACWY control vaccine. Trial participants were enrolled by age into 18-55, 56-69 and 70-plus year subgroups, with roughly 160, 29 and 62 TCR-sequenced participants respectively. On the study overall, not on this receptor specifically: No day 14 peak-response samples were available, so repertoires were characterized only after the peak T cell response. Vaccine-associated CD4 TCRs spanned the whole spike protein, with dominant responses in regions 160-218 and 743-854. After two AZD1222 doses, both the breadth and the depth of spike-specific TCRs were significantly higher than at day 0 and than in MenACWY recipients. Reportedly, almost half of the unique spike-specific TCRs recognized epitopes lying outside the regions that are mutated in the B.1.351 and B.1.1.7 variants. Most participants were white British and females outnumbered males, and the authors suggested that clonal diversity may have been underestimated. Only 5 to 7 AZD1222 recipients were SARS-CoV-2 seropositive at baseline, limiting conclusions about previously exposed vaccinees. In the small 56-69-year group, the increase in depth fell short of significance, most likely because of low power.

The CDR3 regions of human TCRbeta chains were analyzed by immunosequencing. The authors processed their data as follows. TCRs in the repertoires were matched against a reference library of SARS-CoV-2-specific TCRs that had been generated with the MIRA antigen-specificity platform. Breadth was defined as the fraction of unique TCRs that were SARS-CoV-2-associated. Depth was defined as the fraction of total T cells that were SARS-CoV-2-associated. Using the MIRA data, each spike-specific TCR was assigned both to the spike region to which the TCR was reactive and to a CD4 or CD8 class. Log10-transformed breadth and depth values were compared by one-way ANOVA with Sidak's multiple comparisons tests. This is the immuneACCESS table as TCRdb keeps it, with only in-frame sequences that have V and J called. A part of the clones is gone; compared with another copy, unresolved V genes explain less than half, and the rest is unexplained. V, J and clone size are those of that table, while D and trimming were read from the DNA. Present in this sample are roughly 180,000 clones, 94% of which were seen just once. Roughly 1.7% of the sample belongs to the ten largest clones.

Concerning this clone itself: It has no known antigen specificity. No base quality information exists; no much larger clone differs at one position.

The sample's time point label, decoded: about 28 days (+/-7) after the second vaccine dose. AZD1222 recipients whose second dose came at about 4 weeks and those whose second dose came at about 12 weeks were combined into one group, since spike-specific TCR depth and breadth did not differ between the two schedules. Vaccinee samples were obtained from the UK trials COV001 and COV002, which included a single-blind randomized controlled phase 2/3 trial of AZD1222 (ChAdOx1 nCoV-19) in healthy adults. Trial participant PBMC samples were collected at day 0 and day 28 after the second dose for TCRbeta chain sequencing. The source was peripheral blood, collected 28 days after the second AZD1222 dose. This clonotype was sampled from an adult who received the AZD1222 COVID-19 vaccine.

In nucleotide form, the sequence is TGTGCCAGCAGTGAATTAACACAGGGACGTGGCTACACCTTC. Its protein product is CASSELTQGRGYTF. The V gene is TRBV25-1 and the J gene is TRBJ1-2, and TRBD1 may be the D gene, going by 6 matching bases. V gives up 1 base and J gives up 7 bases, and the segment between their germline ends measures 13 bases. CDR1 MGHDK and CDR2 SYGVNS are derived from the germline V gene. The CDR3 starts with the cysteine, ends with the phenylalanine, and has 14 residues. Only the CDR3 region is kept as DNA, spanning 42 bases read in frame from base 1.